This TCR beta chain came from a study of blood T cell repertoires in COVID-19. Assay: immunoSEQ multiplex PCR; the TCRdb copy retains only in-frame clones and omits some. The data show 130,000 to 150,000 clones, under 90% seen once. The sequence derives from an elderly woman in a cohort sampled during active or convalescent COVID-19. Material: peripheral blood.

CDR3 sequence reads: CATRGGGTYGYTF. CDR3 DNA: TGTGCCACTCGAGGAGGAGGGACCTATGGCTACACCTTC. V is TRBV5-5 and J is TRBJ1-2; tentative D call: TRBD1 (5 bases). The CDR3 sequence is 13 residues long. In germline, CDR1 is SGHKS, CDR2 YYEKEE (reference sequence). V gave up 9 bases and J gave up 4 bases, with 16 bases separating them.